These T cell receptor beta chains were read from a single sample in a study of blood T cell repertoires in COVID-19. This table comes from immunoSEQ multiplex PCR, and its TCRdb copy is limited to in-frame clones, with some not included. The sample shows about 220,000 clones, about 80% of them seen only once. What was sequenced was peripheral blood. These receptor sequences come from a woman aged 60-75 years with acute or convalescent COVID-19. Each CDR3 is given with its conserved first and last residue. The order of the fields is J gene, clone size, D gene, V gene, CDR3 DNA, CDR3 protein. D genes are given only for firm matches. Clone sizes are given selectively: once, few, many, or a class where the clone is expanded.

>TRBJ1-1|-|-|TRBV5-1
TGCGCCAGCAGCTTACTTAATATGAACACTGAAGCTTTCTTT
CASSLLNMNTEAFF
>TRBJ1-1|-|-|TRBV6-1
TGTGCCAGCAGTCCAAAGACAGCTAGAGCTTTCTTT
CASSPKTARAFF
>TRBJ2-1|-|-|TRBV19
TGTGCCAGTAGTATAGTCTCCGGTCGTCCCAGGGATAATGAGCAGTTCTTC
CASSIVSGRPRDNEQFF
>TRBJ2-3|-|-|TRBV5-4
TGTGCCACTCGGGAACCCAGCACAGATACGCAGTATTTT
CATREPSTDTQYF
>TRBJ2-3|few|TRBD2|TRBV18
TGTGCCAGCTCACCACGTCGACTAGCGGGGGCCACAGATACGCAGTATTTT
CASSPRRLAGATDTQYF
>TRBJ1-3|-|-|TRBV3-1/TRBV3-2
TGTGCCAGCACCAAAGGGGGTCCTTGGGCTGGAAACACCATATATTTT
CASTKGGPWAGNTIYF
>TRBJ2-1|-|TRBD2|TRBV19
TGTGCCAGTAGTAGAAGGACTAGCGGGGACCTCAATGAGCAGTTCTTC
CASSRRTSGDLNEQFF
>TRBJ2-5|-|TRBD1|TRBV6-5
TGTGCCAGCAGTTACACTGGGACAGTACAAGAGACCCAGTACTTC
CASSYTGTVQETQYF
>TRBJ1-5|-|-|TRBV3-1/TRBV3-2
TGTGCCAGCAGCCAAGGGCCGTATCAGCCCCAGCATTTT
CASSQGPYQPQHF
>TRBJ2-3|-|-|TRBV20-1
TGCAGTGCTATTGAACTGGTTACGCAGTATTTT
CSAIELVTQYF
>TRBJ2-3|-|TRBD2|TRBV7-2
TGTGCCAGCAGCTTATTGGCCAGCGGGGGAGGGGATACGCAGTATTTT
CASSLLASGGGDTQYF
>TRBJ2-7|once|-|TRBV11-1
TGTGCCGTAGGGCCCGACAGATGGAGCAACGAGCAGTACTTC
CAVGPDRWSNEQYF
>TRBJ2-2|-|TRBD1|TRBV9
TGTGCCAGCAGCGTAGCAGGGGGCGCCGGGGAGCTGTTTTTT
CASSVAGGAGELFF
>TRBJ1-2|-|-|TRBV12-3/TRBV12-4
TGTGCCAGCAGTTTCCCAGGGGCCTATGGCTACACCTTC
CASSFPGAYGYTF
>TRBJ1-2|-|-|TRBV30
TGTGCCTGGAGCCAAGGGGGCTATGGCTACACCTTC
CAWSQGGYGYTF
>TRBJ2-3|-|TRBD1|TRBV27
TGTGCCAGCAGTCCGGGACAGGGGAGTTCTAATACGCAGTATTTT
CASSPGQGSSNTQYF
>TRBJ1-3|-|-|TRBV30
TGTGCCTGGAACAGGGATGGTGGAAACACCATATATTTT
CAWNRDGGNTIYF
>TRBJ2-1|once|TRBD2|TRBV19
TGTGCCAGTAGTATAAGACTAGCGGGGGATCCGTTCTTC
CASSIRLAGDPFF
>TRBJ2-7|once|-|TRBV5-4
TGTGCCAGCAGCAAAGACAGTCTAGGGCACGAGCAGTACTTC
CASSKDSLGHEQYF
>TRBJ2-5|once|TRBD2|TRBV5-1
TGCGCCAGCAGCTTGGCGAGCGGGGTCCAAGAGACCCAGTACTTC
CASSLASGVQETQYF
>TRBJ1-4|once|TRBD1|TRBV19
TGTGCCAGTAGTCCCAGGACAGGGTTAGCTCCTAATGAAAAACTGTTTTTT
CASSPRTGLAPNEKLFF
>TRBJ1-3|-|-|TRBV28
TGTGCCAGCCGATCCTTGGGGGCAAGCTCTGGAAACACCATATATTTT
CASRSLGASSGNTIYF
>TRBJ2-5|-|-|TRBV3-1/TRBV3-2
TGTGCCAGCAGCCAAGATGTGGGGGGGGCCGGAGAGACCCAGTACTTC
CASSQDVGGAGETQYF
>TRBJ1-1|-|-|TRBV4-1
TGCGCCAGCAGCCCTCGACAGAACACTGAAGCTTTCTTT
CASSPRQNTEAFF
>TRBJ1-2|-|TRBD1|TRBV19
TGTGCCAGTAGGGACAGGTTCTATGGCTACACCTTC
CASRDRFYGYTF
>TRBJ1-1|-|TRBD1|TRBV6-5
TGTGCCAGCAGTCCTCGACAGGGATGGAACACTGAAGCTTTCTTT
CASSPRQGWNTEAFF
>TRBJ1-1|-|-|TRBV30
TGTGCCTGGAGTGCTAAAGCGAACACTGAAGCTTTCTTT
CAWSAKANTEAFF
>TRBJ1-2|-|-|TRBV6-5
TGTGCCAGCAGGGAGAACTATGGCTACACCTTC
CASRENYGYTF
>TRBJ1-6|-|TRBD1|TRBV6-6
TGTGCCAGCAGTCGGGAACCGGGACAGGGGGCAAATTCACCCCTCCACTTT
CASSREPGQGANSPLHF
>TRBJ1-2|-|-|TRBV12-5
TGTGCTAGTGGTTTGGACCCAGGGGCTAAGGGCTACACCTTC
CASGLDPGAKGYTF
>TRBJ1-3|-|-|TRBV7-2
TGTGCCAGCAGCTTGGTGACAGGAAACACCATATATTTT
CASSLVTGNTIYF
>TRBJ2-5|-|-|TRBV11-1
TGTGCCAGCAGCCCGGACAGAGAAGAGACCCAGTACTTC
CASSPDREETQYF
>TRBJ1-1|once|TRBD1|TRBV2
TGTGCCAGCAACAACAGGGGGACGACTGAAGCTTTCTTT
CASNNRGTTEAFF
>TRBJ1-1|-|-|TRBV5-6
TGTGCCAGCAGTTTGGACAAGACGGGGGGGAACACTGAAGCTTTCTTT
CASSLDKTGGNTEAFF
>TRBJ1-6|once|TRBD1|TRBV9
TGTGCCAGCAGCGAGAGGGAACCGGGACAGTGGCATTCACCCCTCCACTTT
CASSEREPGQWHSPLHF
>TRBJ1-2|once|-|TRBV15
TGTGCCACCAGCCCATCGCAGGGAATCCAACGTGGCTACACCTTC
CATSPSQGIQRGYTF
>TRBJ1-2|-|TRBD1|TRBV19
TGTGCCAGTAAAGGGACAGGGGTGTTGGTGGAAGGCTACACCTTC
CASKGTGVLVEGYTF
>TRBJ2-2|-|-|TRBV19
TGTGCCAGTACTAACCAGGGGTCCTCCACCGGGGAGCTGTTTTTT
CASTNQGSSTGELFF
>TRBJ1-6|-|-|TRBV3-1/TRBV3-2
TGTGCCAGCAGGCGAGCAGGGGAAAATTCACCCCTCCACTTT
CASRRAGENSPLHF
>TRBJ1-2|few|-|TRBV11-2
TGTGCCAGCAGCTTCCAACCGGGACTAAACTATGGCTACACCTTC
CASSFQPGLNYGYTF
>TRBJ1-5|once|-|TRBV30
TGTGCCTGGAGTTTCAACGGTAATCAGCCCCAGCATTTT
CAWSFNGNQPQHF
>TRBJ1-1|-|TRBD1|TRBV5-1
TGCGCCAGCAGCTTGGGGGACAGGGTGAACACTGAAGCTTTCTTT
CASSLGDRVNTEAFF
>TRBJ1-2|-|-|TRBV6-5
TGTGCCAGCAGCCGGGGGGAGACTAGCTATGGCTACACCTTC
CASSRGETSYGYTF
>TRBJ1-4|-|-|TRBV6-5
TGTGCCAGCAAATGGGGGGGAAAACTGTTTTTT
CASKWGGKLFF
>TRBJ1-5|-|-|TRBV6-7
TGTGCCAGCAGTTACCACGGACAGAATTATAGCAATCAGCCCCAGCATTTT
CASSYHGQNYSNQPQHF
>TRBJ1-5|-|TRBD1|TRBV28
TGTGCCAGCAATTCCCTGGGACAGGGAACTCTCTCGAATCAGCCCCAGCATTTT
CASNSLGQGTLSNQPQHF
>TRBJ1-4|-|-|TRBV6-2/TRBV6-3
TGTGCCAGCAGTTACCGGCAGCCGAGTGGAGATGAAAAACTGTTTTTT
CASSYRQPSGDEKLFF
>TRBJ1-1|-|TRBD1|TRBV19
TGTGCCAGTACCCTATTTGGTTACAGGGGTATGAAGAACACTGAAGCTTTCTTT
CASTLFGYRGMKNTEAFF
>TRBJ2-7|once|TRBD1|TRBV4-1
TGCGCCAGCAGCTCCCGGACAGGGCCCTACGAGCAGTACTTC
CASSSRTGPYEQYF
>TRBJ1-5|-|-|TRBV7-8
TGTGCCAGCAGCTTAGAGGGGCTAAGAAGCAATCAGCCCCAGCATTTT
CASSLEGLRSNQPQHF
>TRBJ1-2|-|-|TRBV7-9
TGTGCCAGCAGCTTAGGAGGCTATGGCTACACCTTC
CASSLGGYGYTF
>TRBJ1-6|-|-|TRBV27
TGTGCCAGCAGTACGACAGGCGCCAATTCACCCCTCCACTTT
CASSTTGANSPLHF
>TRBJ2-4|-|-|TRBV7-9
TGTGCCAGCAGCTTGCTGGGCGGGCTCCAAATTCAGTACTTC
CASSLLGGLQIQYF
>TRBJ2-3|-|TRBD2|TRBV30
TGTGCCTGGAGTGGCGGACTAGCGGGGGGAACTAGCATGACAGATACGCAGTATTTT
CAWSGGLAGGTSMTDTQYF
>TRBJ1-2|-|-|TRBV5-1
TGCGCCAGCAGCTCACCGGGACAAAGCTATGGCTACACCTTC
CASSSPGQSYGYTF
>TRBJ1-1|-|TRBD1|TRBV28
TGTGCCAGCAGTTTAGGACAGGGAAAAGCTTTCTTT
CASSLGQGKAFF
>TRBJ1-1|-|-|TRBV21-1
TGTGCCAGCAGCACCCGGGAGGAGAGCACTGAAGCTTTCTTT
CASSTREESTEAFF
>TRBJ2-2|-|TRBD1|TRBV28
TGTGCCACCAAATCCGGGACAGGGATCCCTAGGGCCGGGGAGCTGTTTTTT
CATKSGTGIPRAGELFF